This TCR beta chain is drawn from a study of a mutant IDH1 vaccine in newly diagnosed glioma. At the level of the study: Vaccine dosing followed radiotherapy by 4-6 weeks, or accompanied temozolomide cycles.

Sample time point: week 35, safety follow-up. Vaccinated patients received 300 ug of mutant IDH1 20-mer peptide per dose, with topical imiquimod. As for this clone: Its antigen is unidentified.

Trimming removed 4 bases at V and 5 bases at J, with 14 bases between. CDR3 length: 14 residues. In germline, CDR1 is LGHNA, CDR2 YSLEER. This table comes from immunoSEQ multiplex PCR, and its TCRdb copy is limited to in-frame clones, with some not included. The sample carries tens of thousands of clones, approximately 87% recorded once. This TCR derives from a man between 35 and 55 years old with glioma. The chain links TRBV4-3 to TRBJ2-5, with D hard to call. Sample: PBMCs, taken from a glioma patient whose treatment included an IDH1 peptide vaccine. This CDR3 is CASSRGGEGETQYF. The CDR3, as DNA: TGCGCCAGCAGCCGGGGTGGGGAAGGGGAGACCCAGTACTTC.